This T cell receptor beta chain was captured in a study of cytomegalovirus exposure and HLA in healthy donors. Across the study: Researchers previously reported finding about 110 million unique TCR beta sequences from about 200 million T cells.

PCR used 60 Vbeta primers and 13 Jbeta primers. Authors' analysis steps: Later, an analysis found 80 million or so unique TCR beta chains, and about 9.9 million of these were shared. The method was immunoSEQ multiplex PCR; TCRdb's version includes in-frame clones alone and lacks a portion of them. V and J calls and clone size come straight from that table; D and trimming were deduced from the DNA. The table shows more than 55,000 clones, with 80% occurring only once. With regard to this clone: Its cognate antigen is unknown.

The study, taken as a whole, reports: A missense variant in DCLRE1C was later tied to TCR beta V- and J-gene trimming.

CDR1 LNHDA and CDR2 SQIVND come from the germline V gene (reference sequence). The CDR3 extends over 15 amino acids. The ends were cut back, 7 bases at V and 0 bases at J, with 13 bases in the middle. This rearrangement joins TRBV19 to TRBJ1-3; TRBD1 is a possible D gene (6 bases). The material sequenced was PBMCs. The sequence was obtained from a middle-aged woman in good health and CMV-seronegative. The CDR3 protein is CASMRTALSGNTIYF. Written as DNA, the CDR3 is TGTGCCAGTATGAGGACAGCACTCTCTGGAAACACCATATATTTT.